This T cell receptor beta chain is from a study of cytomegalovirus exposure and HLA in healthy donors. Study-wide findings and caveats: Earlier findings revealed that most TCR beta V segments proved productive either about 87% or about 30% of the time. It was confirmed in vitro that a few of the CMV-associated chains were specific for CMV antigens. Reportedly, fewer N-insertions than the roughly 700-donor mean appeared in an Asian-associated ancestry cluster in a later analysis. Rarity characterized most TCR sequences, yet some public TCRs appeared in many donors.

The CDR3 spans 14 residues. Germline V gene lookup returns CDR1 SGDLS and CDR2 YYNGEE. The germline V and J ends were trimmed by 0 bases and 4 bases, with 8 bases remaining between them. In the case of this clone: Antigen unknown.

The PCR was carried out with 60 Vbeta primers and 13 Jbeta primers. Generated by immunoSEQ multiplex PCR, the TCRdb table keeps only in-frame clones and is missing some. The table lists 120,000 or so clones, roughly 78% of them singletons, with approximately 11% in the top ten. The source material was PBMCs. The chain links TRBV9 to TRBJ1-3, with a weak D call TRBD1 (6 bases). The TCR comes from a man under 40 in good health and CMV-seropositive. The DNA for the CDR3 is TGTGCCAGCAGCGTAGCACAGGGCGGAAACACCATATATTTT. Its translation is CASSVAQGGNTIYF.